The clone carrying this T cell receptor (beta chain) was detected ten times or more. No antigen is known for it. Per germline, CDR1 SEHNR and CDR2 FQNEAQ (reference sequence). The CDR3 covers 16 residues. Unmatched junction bases numbered 9, after V lost 5 bases and J lost 5 bases. This record belongs to a study of T cell repertoires in cytomegalovirus infection. Overall study findings and caveats: Of the TCR beta families, the public ones yielded a cumulative frequency that identified carriers of CMV plus the relevant HLA.

TCRdb redid the calling of the reads with MiXCR, one entry per CDR3 protein. The table records about 230,000 distinct CDR3 sequences, over 20% of them present only once. The source material was CD8+ T cells from PBMCs. V and J are TRBV7-9 and TRBJ2-2; 9 nucleotides line up with TRBD1. The sequence came from a human donor in good health (CMV status not recorded). Some clones in this sample may be carry-over from other donors' samples. CDR3 DNA: TGTGCCAGCAGCGGCCCGGGACAGGGAAGTACCGGGGAGCTGTTTTTT. Its translation is CASSGPGQGSTGELFF.